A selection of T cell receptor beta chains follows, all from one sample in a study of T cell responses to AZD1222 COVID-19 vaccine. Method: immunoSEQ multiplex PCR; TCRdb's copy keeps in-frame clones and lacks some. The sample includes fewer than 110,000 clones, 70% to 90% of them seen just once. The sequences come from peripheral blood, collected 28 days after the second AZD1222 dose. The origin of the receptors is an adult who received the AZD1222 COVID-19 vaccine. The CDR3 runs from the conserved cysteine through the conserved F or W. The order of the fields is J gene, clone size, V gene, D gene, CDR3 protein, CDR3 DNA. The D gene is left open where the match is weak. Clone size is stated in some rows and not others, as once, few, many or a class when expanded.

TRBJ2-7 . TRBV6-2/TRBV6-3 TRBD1 CASSYYVGTGGDEQYF TGTGCCAGCAGTTACTACGTAGGGACAGGGGGCGACGAGCAGTACTTC
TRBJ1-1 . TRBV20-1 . CSARDLPEAFF TGCAGTGCTAGAGACCTCCCTGAAGCTTTCTTT
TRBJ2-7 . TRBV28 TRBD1 CASLRGQGSPYEQYF TGTGCCAGCCTTAGGGGACAGGGTAGCCCCTACGAGCAGTACTTC
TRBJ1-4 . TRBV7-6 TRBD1 CASSFRQGGNEKLFF TGTGCCAGCAGCTTCCGACAGGGGGGGAATGAAAAACTGTTTTTT
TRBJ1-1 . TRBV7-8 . CASSLGGGTEAFF TGTGCCAGCAGCTTGGGCGGGGGCACTGAAGCTTTCTTT
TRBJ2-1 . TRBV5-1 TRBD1 CASSLNPTGVAYNEQFF TGCGCCAGCAGCCTCAACCCAACAGGGGTGGCCTACAATGAGCAGTTCTTC
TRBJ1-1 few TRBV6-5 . CASQYRVQGDTEAFF TGTGCCAGCCAATACAGGGTCCAAGGGGACACTGAAGCTTTCTTT
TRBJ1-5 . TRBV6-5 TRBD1 CASSSGQGNNQPQHF TGTGCCAGCAGCTCGGGACAGGGGAACAATCAGCCCCAGCATTTT
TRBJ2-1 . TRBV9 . CASSVHRDENEQFF TGTGCCAGCAGCGTCCACAGGGATGAGAATGAGCAGTTCTTC
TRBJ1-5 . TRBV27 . CASSLRQYSNQPQHF TGTGCCAGCAGTTTGAGGCAGTATAGCAATCAGCCCCAGCATTTT
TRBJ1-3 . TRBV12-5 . CASGLVPNRLEPEF TGTGCTAGTGGTTTGGTACCTAACAGGCTAGAACCCGAATTT
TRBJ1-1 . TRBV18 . CASSPPGRNMNTEAFF TGTGCCAGCTCACCACCGGGCAGAAATATGAACACTGAAGCTTTCTTT
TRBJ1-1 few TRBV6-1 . CASSESAGGVSEAFF TGTGCCAGCAGTGAGTCTGCCGGGGGAGTCTCTGAAGCTTTCTTT
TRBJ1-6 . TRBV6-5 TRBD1 CASRPETGRGSPLHF TGTGCCAGCAGACCCGAGACAGGGAGAGGTTCACCCCTCCACTTT
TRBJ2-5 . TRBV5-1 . CASSLAVTDLQETQYF TGCGCCAGCAGCTTGGCCGTGACAGATCTCCAAGAGACCCAGTACTTC
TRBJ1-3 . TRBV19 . CASRAPDWGKPSGNTIYF TGTGCCTCGAGGGCACCCGATTGGGGTAAGCCCTCTGGAAACACCATATATTTT
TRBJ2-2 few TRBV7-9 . CASSPGAPGELFF TGTGCCAGCAGCCCGGGGGCCCCCGGGGAGCTGTTTTTT
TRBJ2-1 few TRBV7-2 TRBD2 CASSRTSGGASRNEQFF TGTGCCAGCAGCCGGACTAGCGGGGGGGCCTCTAGGAATGAGCAGTTCTTC
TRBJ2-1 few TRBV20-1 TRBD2 CSALSGDEQFF TGCAGTGCCCTAAGCGGGGATGAGCAGTTCTTC
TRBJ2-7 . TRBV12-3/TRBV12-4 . CASSLERHYEQYF TGTGCCAGCAGTTTAGAGAGACACTACGAGCAGTACTTC
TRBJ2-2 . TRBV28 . CASSLHGGTGELFF TGTGCCAGCAGTTTACACGGGGGCACCGGGGAGCTGTTTTTT
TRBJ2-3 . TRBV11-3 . CASSPNGGGWDTQYF TGTGCCAGCAGCCCGAACGGCGGGGGCTGGGATACGCAGTATTTT
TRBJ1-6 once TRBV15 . CATSRDVNGRSPLHF TGTGCCACCAGCAGAGATGTGAATGGGCGGTCACCCCTCCACTTT
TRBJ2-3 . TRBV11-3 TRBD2 CASSLTPAGETDTQYF TGTGCCAGCAGCTTGACCCCCGCGGGGGAGACAGATACGCAGTATTTT
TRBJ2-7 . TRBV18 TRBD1 CASSPRTGLYEQYF TGTGCCAGCTCACCACGGACAGGACTCTACGAGCAGTACTTC
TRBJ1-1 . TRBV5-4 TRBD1 CASSRDRVAEAFF TGTGCCAGCAGTCGGGACAGGGTCGCTGAAGCTTTCTTT
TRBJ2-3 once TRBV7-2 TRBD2 CASCTSGGGDTQYF TGTGCCAGCTGCACTAGCGGGGGAGGGGATACGCAGTATTTT
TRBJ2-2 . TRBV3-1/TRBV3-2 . CASSQGTYTGELFF TGTGCCAGCAGCCAAGGGACCTACACCGGGGAGCTGTTTTTT
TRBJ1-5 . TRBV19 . CASNRGNSNQPQHF TGTGCCAGTAACCGGGGTAATAGCAATCAGCCCCAGCATTTT
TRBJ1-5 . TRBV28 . CASSLGGVGQPQHF TGTGCCAGCAGTTTAGGGGGGGTCGGCCAGCCCCAGCATTTT
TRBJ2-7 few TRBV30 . CAWDGGPYEQYF TGTGCCTGGGACGGTGGGCCCTACGAGCAGTACTTC
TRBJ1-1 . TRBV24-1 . CATSDVGTEAFF TGTGCCACCAGTGATGTGGGCACTGAAGCTTTCTTT
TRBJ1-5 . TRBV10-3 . CAISESGYSNQPQHF TGTGCCATCAGTGAGTCAGGTTATAGCAATCAGCCCCAGCATTTT
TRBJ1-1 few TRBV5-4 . CASSLEGGPNTEAFF TGTGCCAGCAGCTTGGAAGGGGGGCCTAACACTGAAGCTTTCTTT
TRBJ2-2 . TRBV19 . CASSVRGSGELFF TGTGCCAGTAGTGTCCGAGGGTCCGGGGAGCTGTTTTTT